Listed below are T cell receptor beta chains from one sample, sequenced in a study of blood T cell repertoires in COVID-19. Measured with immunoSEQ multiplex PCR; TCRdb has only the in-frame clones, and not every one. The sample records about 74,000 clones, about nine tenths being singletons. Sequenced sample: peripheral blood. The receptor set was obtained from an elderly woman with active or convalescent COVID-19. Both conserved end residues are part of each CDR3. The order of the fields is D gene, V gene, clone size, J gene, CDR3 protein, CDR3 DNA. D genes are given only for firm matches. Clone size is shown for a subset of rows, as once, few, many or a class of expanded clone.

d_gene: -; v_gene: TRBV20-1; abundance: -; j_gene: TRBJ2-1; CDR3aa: CSIGAVSEQFF; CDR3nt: TGCAGCATAGGGGCGGTTAGTGAGCAGTTCTTC
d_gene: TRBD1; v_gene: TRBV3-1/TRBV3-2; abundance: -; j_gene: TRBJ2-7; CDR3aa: CASSRDRVRYEQYF; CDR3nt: TGTGCCAGCAGTCGGGACAGGGTCCGCTACGAGCAGTACTTC
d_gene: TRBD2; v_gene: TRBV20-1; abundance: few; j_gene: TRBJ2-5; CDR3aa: CSASSGGQETQYF; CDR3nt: TGCAGTGCTAGTAGCGGGGGGCAAGAGACCCAGTACTTC
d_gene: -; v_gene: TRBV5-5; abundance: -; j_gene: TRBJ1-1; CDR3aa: CASSARGQSAEAFF; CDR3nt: TGTGCCAGCAGCGCGAGGGGACAAAGCGCTGAAGCTTTCTTT
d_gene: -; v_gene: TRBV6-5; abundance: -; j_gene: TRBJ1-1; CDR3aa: CASRPLTGRGTEAFF; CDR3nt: TGTGCCAGCAGACCTTTGACAGGTAGGGGGACTGAAGCTTTCTTT
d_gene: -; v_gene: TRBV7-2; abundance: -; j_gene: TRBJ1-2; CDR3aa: CASSLGGSLGYGYTF; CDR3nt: TGTGCCAGCAGCTTAGGAGGGAGTCTTGGCTATGGCTACACCTTC
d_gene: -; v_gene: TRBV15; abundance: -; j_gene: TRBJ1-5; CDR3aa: CATSRVSGGSQPQHF; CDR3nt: TGTGCCACCAGCAGAGTTTCGGGGGGGAGTCAGCCCCAGCATTTT
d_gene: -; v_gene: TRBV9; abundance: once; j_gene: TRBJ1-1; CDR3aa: CASSARQSGSVRAFF; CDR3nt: TGTGCCAGCAGCGCACGACAGTCCGGGAGCGTTAGGGCTTTCTTT
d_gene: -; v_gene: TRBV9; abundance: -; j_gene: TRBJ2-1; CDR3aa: CASSVGVGVGNEQFF; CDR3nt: TGTGCCAGCAGCGTAGGAGTAGGGGTGGGCAATGAGCAGTTCTTC
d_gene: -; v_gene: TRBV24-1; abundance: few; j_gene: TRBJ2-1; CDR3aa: CATSGSLAGEQFF; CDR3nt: TGTGCCACCAGTGGATCTCTCGCCGGGGAGCAGTTCTTC
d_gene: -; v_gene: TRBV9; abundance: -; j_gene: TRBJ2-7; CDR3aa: CASSGESYEQYF; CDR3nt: TGTGCCAGCAGCGGAGAGTCCTACGAGCAGTACTTC
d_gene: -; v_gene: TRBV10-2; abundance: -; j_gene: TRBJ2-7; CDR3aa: CASKLSGGEQYF; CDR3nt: TGCGCCAGCAAACTCTCAGGTGGCGAGCAGTACTTC
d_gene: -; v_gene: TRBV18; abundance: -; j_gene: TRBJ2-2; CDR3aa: CASSRGGTGTPNTGELFF; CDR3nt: TGTGCCAGCTCACGAGGCGGTACCGGGACACCGAACACCGGGGAGCTGTTTTTT
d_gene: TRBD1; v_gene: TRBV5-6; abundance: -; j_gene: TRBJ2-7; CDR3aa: CASSAGTGGNHYEQYF; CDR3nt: TGTGCCAGCAGCGCGGGGACAGGGGGAAACCACTACGAGCAGTACTTC
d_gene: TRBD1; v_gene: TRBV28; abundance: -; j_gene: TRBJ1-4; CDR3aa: CASRGTGSMEKLFF; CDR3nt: TGTGCCAGCAGGGGGACAGGGTCTATGGAAAAACTGTTTTTT
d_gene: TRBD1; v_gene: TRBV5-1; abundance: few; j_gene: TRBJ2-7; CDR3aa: CASSLRDRGLNEQYF; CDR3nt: TGCGCCAGCAGCCTTCGGGACAGGGGGCTCAACGAGCAGTACTTC
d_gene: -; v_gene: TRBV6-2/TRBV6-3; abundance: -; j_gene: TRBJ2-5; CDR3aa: CASSHTGTYQETQYF; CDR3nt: TGTGCCAGCAGTCATACCGGGACATACCAAGAGACCCAGTACTTC
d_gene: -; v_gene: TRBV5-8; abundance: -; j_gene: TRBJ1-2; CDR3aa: CASRGPYPPYGYTF; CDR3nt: TGTGCCAGCAGGGGCCCTTACCCACCCTATGGCTACACCTTC
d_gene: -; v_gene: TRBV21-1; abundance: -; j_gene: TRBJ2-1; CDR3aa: CAIAINNRACEGNEQFF; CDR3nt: TGTGCCATCGCAATAAACAATCGGGCCTGCGAGGGCAATGAGCAGTTCTTC
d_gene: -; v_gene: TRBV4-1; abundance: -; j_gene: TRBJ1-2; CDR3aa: CASSLHTGGFRGYTF; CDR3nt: TGCGCCAGCAGCCTACATACTGGGGGGTTTAGGGGCTACACCTTC
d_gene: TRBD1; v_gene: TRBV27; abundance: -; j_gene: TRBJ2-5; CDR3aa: CASSLYRGKTQYF; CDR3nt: TGTGCCAGCAGTTTATACAGGGGGAAGACCCAGTACTTC
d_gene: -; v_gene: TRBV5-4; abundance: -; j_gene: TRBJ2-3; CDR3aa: CASRIDRDFTDTQYF; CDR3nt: TGTGCCAGCAGGATCGACAGGGACTTCACAGATACGCAGTATTTT
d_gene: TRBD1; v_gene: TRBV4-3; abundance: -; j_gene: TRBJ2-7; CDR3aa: CASSQVYSRQGAYEQYF; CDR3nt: TGCGCCAGCAGCCAAGTGTATTCGAGACAGGGGGCCTACGAGCAGTACTTC
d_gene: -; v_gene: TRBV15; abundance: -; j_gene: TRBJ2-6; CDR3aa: CATSRDDNSGANVLTF; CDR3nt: TGTGCCACCAGCAGAGATGACAACTCTGGGGCCAACGTCCTGACTTTC
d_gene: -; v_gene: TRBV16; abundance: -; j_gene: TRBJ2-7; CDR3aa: CASSQTSAGSYEQYF; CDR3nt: TGTGCCAGCAGCCAAACATCGGCGGGCTCCTACGAGCAGTACTTC
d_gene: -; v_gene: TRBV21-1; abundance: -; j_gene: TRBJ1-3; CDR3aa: CASSTGGTGIGASGNTIYF; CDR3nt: TGTGCCAGCAGCACTGGGGGGACAGGGATCGGGGCATCTGGAAACACCATATATTTT
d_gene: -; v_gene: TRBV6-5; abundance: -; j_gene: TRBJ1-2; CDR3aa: CASSLRYGYTF; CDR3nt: TGTGCCAGCAGTTTGAGATATGGCTACACCTTC
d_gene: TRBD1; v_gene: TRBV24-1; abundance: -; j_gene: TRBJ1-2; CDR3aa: CATSGRDSTRPGRGYTF; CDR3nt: TGTGCCACCAGTGGAAGGGACAGCACCAGGCCCGGGCGCGGCTACACCTTC
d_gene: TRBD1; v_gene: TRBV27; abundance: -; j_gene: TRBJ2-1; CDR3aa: CASRYQGEYYNEQFF; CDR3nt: TGTGCCAGCAGGTACCAGGGGGAATACTACAATGAGCAGTTCTTC
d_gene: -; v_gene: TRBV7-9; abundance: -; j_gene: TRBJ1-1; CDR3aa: CASSPWLMNTEAFF; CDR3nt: TGTGCCAGCAGCCCCTGGCTTATGAACACTGAAGCTTTCTTT
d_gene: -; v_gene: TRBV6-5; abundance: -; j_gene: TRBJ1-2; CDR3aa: CASSYSRRDPRGYTF; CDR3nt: TGTGCCAGCAGTTACTCAAGACGGGATCCGCGGGGCTACACCTTC
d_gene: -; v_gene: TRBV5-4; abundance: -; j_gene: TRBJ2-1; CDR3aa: CASSHSQGSSYNEQFF; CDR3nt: TGTGCCAGCAGCCATTCTCAGGGCAGCTCCTACAATGAGCAGTTCTTC
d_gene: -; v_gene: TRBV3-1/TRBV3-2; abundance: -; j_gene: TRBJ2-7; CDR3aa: CASSQDAGNEQYF; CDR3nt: TGTGCCAGCAGCCAAGATGCGGGGAACGAGCAGTACTTC
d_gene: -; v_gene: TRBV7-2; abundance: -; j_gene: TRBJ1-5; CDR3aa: CASSSGLQGGYSNQPQHF; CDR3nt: TGTGCCAGCAGCTCCGGACTACAGGGAGGGTATAGCAATCAGCCCCAGCATTTT
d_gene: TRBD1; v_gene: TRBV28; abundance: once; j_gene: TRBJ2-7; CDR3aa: CASSDSVRRGRYEQYF; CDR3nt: TGTGCCAGCAGTGATTCTGTCCGCAGGGGGCGTTACGAGCAGTACTTC
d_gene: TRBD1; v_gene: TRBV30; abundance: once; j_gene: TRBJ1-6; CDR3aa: CAWRGQLALHF; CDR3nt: TGTGCCTGGAGGGGACAGCTGGCCCTCCACTTT
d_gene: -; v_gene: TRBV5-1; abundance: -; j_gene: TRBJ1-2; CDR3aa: CASSIISTGFYTF; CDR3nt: TGCGCCAGCAGCATCATAAGTACAGGGTTCTACACCTTC
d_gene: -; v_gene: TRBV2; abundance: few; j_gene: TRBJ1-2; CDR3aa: CASSEGQQYGYTF; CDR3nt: TGTGCCAGCAGTGAAGGACAGCAATATGGCTACACCTTC
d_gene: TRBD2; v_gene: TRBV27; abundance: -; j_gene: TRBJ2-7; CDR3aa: CASSRYAGTTVYEQYF; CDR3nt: TGTGCCAGCAGCCGATACGCCGGGACTACCGTCTACGAGCAGTACTTC
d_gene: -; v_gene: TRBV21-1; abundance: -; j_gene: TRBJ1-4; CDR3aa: CASSKVDRTAPQKSPTNEKLFF; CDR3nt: TGTGCCAGCAGCAAAGTAGATAGGACAGCGCCGCAAAAGAGTCCAACTAATGAAAAACTGTTTTTT
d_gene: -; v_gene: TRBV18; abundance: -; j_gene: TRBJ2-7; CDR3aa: CASSPPTGTNEQYF; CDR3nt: TGTGCCAGCTCACCACCAACAGGGACGAACGAGCAGTACTTC
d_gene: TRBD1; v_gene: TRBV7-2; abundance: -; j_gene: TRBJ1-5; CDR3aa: CASSDRAGGRSQPQHF; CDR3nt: TGTGCCAGCAGCGATAGGGCAGGGGGCCGGAGTCAGCCCCAGCATTTT